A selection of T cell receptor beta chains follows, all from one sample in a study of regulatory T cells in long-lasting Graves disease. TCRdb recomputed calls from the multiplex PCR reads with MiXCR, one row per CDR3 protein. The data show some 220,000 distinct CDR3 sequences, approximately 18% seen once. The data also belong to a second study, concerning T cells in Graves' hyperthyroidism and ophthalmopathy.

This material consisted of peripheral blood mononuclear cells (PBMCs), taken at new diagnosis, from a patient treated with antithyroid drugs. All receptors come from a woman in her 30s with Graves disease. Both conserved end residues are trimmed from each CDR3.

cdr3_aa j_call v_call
ASSLLRSEQY TRBJ2-7 TRBV28
ASSGVDSYNEQF TRBJ2-1 TRBV2
ASSTDRAGANVLT TRBJ2-6 TRBV28
ASSRFGTSGAGANVLT TRBJ2-6 TRBV12-3/TRBV12-4
ASSSQAPSTGELF TRBJ2-2 TRBV18
ASLSGNTIY TRBJ1-3 TRBV4-1
ASSHPRLSQSLQPQH TRBJ1-5 TRBV28
ASSLGTGTYGYT TRBJ1-2 TRBV28
ASSLVGTDEKLF TRBJ1-4 TRBV5-1
SATDSRNQAQH TRBJ1-5 TRBV20-1
ASSFLGGMSDGYT TRBJ1-2 TRBV27
ASSLVHTEAF TRBJ1-1 TRBV7-9
ASSGGPGLAYEQY TRBJ2-7 TRBV2
ASSYSRGLGYNEQF TRBJ2-1 TRBV6-5
ASSLAWTSGRTQY TRBJ2-5 TRBV7-8
ASSMSGTGPQETQY TRBJ2-5 TRBV19
ASSLDRAGDTQY TRBJ2-3 TRBV5-4
ASSIRDRVAEQY TRBJ2-7 TRBV12-3/TRBV12-4
ASSLGGWGNQPQH TRBJ1-5 TRBV7-9
ASSSDSFSNYGYT TRBJ1-2 TRBV27